This is a list of T cell receptor beta chains from one sample in a study of T cells in Graves' hyperthyroidism and ophthalmopathy. From the multiplex PCR reads, TCRdb called clonotypes with MiXCR, one entry per CDR3 protein. The sample has fewer than 900,000 distinct CDR3 sequences; about 16% are singletons. Specimen: blood. The source of these receptors is a man aged 18 to 30 with Graves' hyperthyroidism. Each CDR3 is given without its conserved first and last residue. The D gene is left open where the match is weak. For some rows the clone size is stated as once, few or many, or as a class when expanded; others skip it.

>TRBV12-3/TRBV12-4|many|TRBJ1-4|NA
ASSSNSFEKLF
>TRBV7-8|many|TRBJ2-1|NA
ASSRRTYNEQF
>TRBV11-1|NA|TRBJ2-7|NA
ASSFGAQRTYEQY
>TRBV2|many|TRBJ2-4|NA
ASSGEGQRAKNIQY
>TRBV28|many|TRBJ2-3|TRBD1
ASSRDSITDTQY
>TRBV7-8|many|TRBJ1-5|NA
ASSLVPGQEVGQPQH
>TRBV7-3|few|TRBJ2-1|NA
ASSLIPGLDQRNDYNEQF
>TRBV18|many|TRBJ2-2|NA
ASSGNTGELF
>TRBV4-2|few|TRBJ1-6|NA
ASSQEPFSPLH
>TRBV27|many|TRBJ1-2|NA
ASSSPRENYGYT
>TRBV6-1|few|TRBJ2-7|TRBD2
ASRLAGEAYEQY
>TRBV7-9|many|TRBJ2-7|TRBD2
ASSWGLAGEDEQY
>TRBV30|many|TRBJ2-1|TRBD2
AWHRGLAGNEQF
>TRBV5-6|NA|TRBJ2-7|TRBD2
ASSLKASGYYEQY
>TRBV24-1|few|TRBJ2-3|NA
AVSRRGTDTQY
>TRBV19|NA|TRBJ1-4|NA
ASSSGVGEKLF
>TRBV10-3|few|TRBJ1-5|NA
AISRDFYSNQPQH
>TRBV5-4|few|TRBJ1-2|NA
ASTSVGAGYGYT
>TRBV2|NA|TRBJ2-7|NA
ASSLSKGQKSSYEQY
>TRBV27|few|TRBJ2-3|NA
ASSLLGAGVPDTQY
>TRBV4-2|few|TRBJ1-1|TRBD1
ASSHPATGGTEAF
>TRBV29-1|few|TRBJ2-5|NA
SVDWLSQETQY
>TRBV28|many|TRBJ2-7|NA
ASSRRAVSYEQY
>TRBV7-9|few|TRBJ1-5|NA
ASSPTGRPTGRSNQPQH
>TRBV30|few|TRBJ2-5|NA
AWSRQPGAVETQY
>TRBV19|few|TRBJ2-5|NA
ASSSWKTKQETQY
>TRBV20-1|many|TRBJ1-1|TRBD1
SAARPGGNTEAF
>TRBV2|many|TRBJ1-1|NA
ASSAGRMNTEAF